This T cell receptor (beta chain) was captured by sequencing in a study of type 1 regulatory T cells. About the research overall: This in vitro CD4 product, T-allo10, is enriched for Tr1 cells and alloantigen-specific.

TCRdb used MiXCR to reprocess the reads, holding one entry per CDR3 protein. The sample consists of 80,000 to 100,000 distinct CDR3 sequences, about 28% of them appearing once. V shed 7 bases and J shed 11 bases, with 18 bases lying between them. Germline CDR1 and CDR2: SNHLY and FYNNEI. The CDR3 is made up of 13 amino acids. The sample comprised CD4+ T cells, either the whole sample or a sorted fraction (not recorded which). The receptor was derived from a human donor in good health. This chain joins TRBV2 and TRBJ1-5; D might be TRBD1 (6 bases). This CDR3 reads CASNGGPPEAQHF. For the CDR3, the DNA is TGTGCCAGCAACGGGGGGCCGCCGGAAGCCCAGCATTTT. Variable domain in full (rest from reference TRBV2 and TRBJ1-5): EPEVTQTPSHQVTQMGQEVILRCVPISNHLYFYWYRQILGQKVEFLVSFYNNEISEKSEIFDDQFSVERPDGSNFTLKIRSTKLEDSAMYFCASNGGPPEAQHFGDGTRLSIL.